This T cell receptor beta chain came from a study of T cell repertoires in cytomegalovirus infection. General study findings and limits: It was HLA-C-restricted CMV-specific TCR beta clonotypes that dominated the response ex vivo.

Only one count was recorded for this clonotype. Its antigen remains unidentified. TCRdb reanalysed the reads using MiXCR and keeps one entry per CDR3 protein. The sample contains 450,000 to 650,000 distinct CDR3 sequences, 40% of which appear only once. Germline-derived CDR1 and CDR2 are MNHNY and SVGAGI (reference sequence). The length of the CDR3 is 15 residues. Trimming shortened V by 7 bases and J by 5 bases, and 17 bases separated the two germline ends. This chain uses TRBV6-6 with TRBJ1-4, with D possibly being TRBD1 (5 bases). The sample here was cultured PBMCs, taken from culture after CMV antigen stimulation. The clonotype was recovered from a human donor in good health (CMV status not recorded). Some clones in this sample may be carry-over from other donors' samples. CDR3 DNA sequence: TGTGCCAGCACCGAACCGGGGCGGCTCAATGAAAAACTGTTTTTT. Translating it yields CASTEPGRLNEKLFF.